This TCR beta chain comes out of a study of PD-1 blockade in classical Hodgkin lymphoma. The study, taken as a whole, reports: The CD4+ diversity rise by C4D1 was clearest in complete responders. Excluded were patients who started nivolumab under 1 year after ASCT, a group that had lower diversity.

The time point was: cycle 4 day 1 (C4D1), after 6 weeks of nivolumab. Autologous stem cell transplantation was followed by relapse in every patient, and brentuximab vedotin exposure varied. When best responses were assessed, they were complete response, partial response or progressive disease. There are 15 residues in the CDR3. CDR1 is SGHNT and CDR2 is YYREEE in the germline V gene (reference sequence). V dropped 0 bases and J dropped 0 bases, with 7 bases sitting between them. The table came from immunoSEQ multiplex PCR; TCRdb's copy has only in-frame clones and leaves some out. Of tens of thousands of clones detected, approximately 90% appear once; the ten largest clones hold 6.5% to 9%. To note about this clone: Its target is unknown.

The specimen comprised peripheral blood mononuclear cells (PBMCs), sampled before the fourth cycle of nivolumab. The J gene is TRBJ2-4, the V gene TRBV5-4, with D uncertain. The TCR comes from a human donor with classical Hodgkin lymphoma. CDR3 in amino acids: CASSLGPVAKNIQYF. The CDR3 bases are TGTGCCAGCAGCTTGGGGCCAGTAGCCAAAAACATTCAGTACTTC. Variable domain in full (rest from reference TRBV5-4 and TRBJ2-4): ETGVTQSPTHLIKTRGQQVTLRCSSQSGHNTVSWYQQALGQGPQFIFQYYREEENGRGNFPPRFSGLQFPNYSSELNVNALELDDSALYLCASSLGPVAKNIQYFGAGTRLSVL.